This is a list of T cell receptor beta chains from one sample in a study of identical twins. TCRdb reprocessed the 5' RACE reads via MiXCR and lists one record per CDR3 protein. This table has hundreds of thousands of distinct CDR3 sequences, roughly 18% appearing once. The same specimen was also included in a second study, on T cells expressing NK-cell markers.

Source material: PBMCs. The receptors shown here come from a young woman in good health. CDR3s include the opening cysteine and the closing phenylalanine or tryptophan. The order of the fields is clone size, J gene, D gene, V gene, CDR3 protein, CDR3 DNA. The D gene is left open where the match is weak. For some rows the clone size is stated as once, few or many, or as a class when expanded; others skip it.

size: .; J: TRBJ2-2; D: .; V: TRBV20-1; CDR3: CSATQGGELFF; DNA: TGCAGTGCAACTCAGGGCGGGGAGCTGTTTTTT
size: few; J: TRBJ1-2; D: .; V: TRBV12-3/TRBV12-4; CDR3: CASSLRPGDGYTF; DNA: TGTGCCAGCAGTTTACGGCCAGGGGATGGCTACACCTTC
size: .; J: TRBJ2-1; D: .; V: TRBV7-9; CDR3: CASSSGNQGFTDNEQFF; DNA: TGTGCCAGCAGCTCAGGAAACCAGGGGTTTACCGACAATGAGCAGTTCTTC
size: .; J: TRBJ2-4; D: .; V: TRBV7-9; CDR3: CASSQDPKAKNIQYF; DNA: TGTGCCAGCAGCCAAGACCCCAAAGCCAAAAACATTCAGTACTTC
size: few; J: TRBJ2-3; D: .; V: TRBV12-3/TRBV12-4; CDR3: CASSWHTDTQYF; DNA: TGTGCCAGCAGTTGGCACACAGATACGCAGTATTTT
size: .; J: TRBJ2-1; D: .; V: TRBV2; CDR3: CASGPFDGLHDEQFF; DNA: TGTGCCAGCGGACCCTTCGACGGACTTCACGATGAGCAGTTCTTC
size: .; J: TRBJ2-3; D: TRBD2; V: TRBV20-1; CDR3: CSAPLLKAGGHPDTQYF; DNA: TGCAGTGCTCCCCTCTTAAAGGCGGGGGGGCACCCAGATACGCAGTATTTT
size: .; J: TRBJ2-5; D: .; V: TRBV2; CDR3: CASRSLSGPLQETQYF; DNA: TGTGCCAGCAGGAGTCTCTCCGGACCACTCCAAGAGACCCAGTACTTC
size: .; J: TRBJ2-4; D: .; V: TRBV20-1; CDR3: CSAKQVAKNIQYF; DNA: TGCAGTGCTAAACAAGTAGCCAAAAACATTCAGTACTTC
size: few; J: TRBJ2-1; D: TRBD2; V: TRBV4-3; CDR3: CASSQGGIAGVTYNEQFF; DNA: TGCGCCAGCAGCCAAGGCGGGATAGCGGGAGTCACCTACAATGAGCAGTTCTTC
size: .; J: TRBJ1-6; D: TRBD1; V: TRBV4-2; CDR3: CASSQGGTDFDNSPLHF; DNA: TGTGCCAGCAGCCAAGGTGGGACAGATTTCGATAATTCACCCCTCCACTTT
size: .; J: TRBJ2-6; D: .; V: TRBV5-1; CDR3: CASSLRRGASGANVLTF; DNA: TGCGCCAGCAGCTTACGTAGAGGGGCATCTGGGGCCAACGTCCTGACTTTC
size: .; J: TRBJ2-7; D: .; V: TRBV7-8; CDR3: CASSRNTYEQYF; DNA: TGTGCCAGCAGTCGAAACACCTACGAGCAGTACTTC
size: few; J: TRBJ2-7; D: TRBD2; V: TRBV15; CDR3: CATSRLAGDAYEQYF; DNA: TGTGCCACCAGCAGACTAGCGGGGGACGCCTACGAGCAGTACTTC
size: many; J: TRBJ2-7; D: TRBD2; V: TRBV20-1; CDR3: CSARDGSGSSYEQYF; DNA: TGCAGTGCTAGAGATGGTAGCGGGAGCTCCTACGAGCAGTACTTC
size: .; J: TRBJ2-1; D: TRBD2; V: TRBV12-3/TRBV12-4; CDR3: CASSTISGRAQFF; DNA: TGTGCCAGCAGTACAATTAGCGGGAGGGCGCAGTTCTTC
size: few; J: TRBJ2-3; D: .; V: TRBV7-2; CDR3: CASLLSGTTSTDTQYF; DNA: TGTGCCAGCCTACTTTCTGGGACAACTAGCACAGATACGCAGTATTTT
size: few; J: TRBJ2-7; D: TRBD2; V: TRBV9; CDR3: CASSVSGRGADEQYF; DNA: TGTGCCAGCAGCGTAAGCGGGCGGGGGGCGGACGAGCAGTACTTC
size: many; J: TRBJ2-7; D: TRBD1; V: TRBV12-3/TRBV12-4; CDR3: CASSLRQGAYEQYF; DNA: TGTGCCAGCAGTTTACGACAGGGGGCGTACGAGCAGTACTTC
size: .; J: TRBJ2-5; D: TRBD1; V: TRBV20-1; CDR3: CSARRGQGLGGFQETQYF; DNA: TGCAGTGCTCGCCGGGGACAGGGGTTGGGGGGTTTTCAAGAGACCCAGTACTTC
size: few; J: TRBJ2-1; D: .; V: TRBV18; CDR3: CASSPPSTNEQFF; DNA: TGTGCCAGCTCACCACCGTCGACAAATGAGCAGTTCTTC
size: .; J: TRBJ2-7; D: TRBD2; V: TRBV20-1; CDR3: CSAIAGEAYEQYF; DNA: TGCAGTGCTATTGCGGGAGAAGCCTACGAGCAGTACTTC
size: few; J: TRBJ2-7; D: TRBD1; V: TRBV20-1; CDR3: CSARIAGGYEQYF; DNA: TGCAGTGCTAGAATTGCAGGGGGCTACGAGCAGTACTTC
size: few; J: TRBJ2-2; D: .; V: TRBV27; CDR3: CASKGPPTNTGELFF; DNA: TGTGCCAGCAAGGGACCACCAACGAACACCGGGGAGCTGTTTTTT
size: .; J: TRBJ1-1; D: .; V: TRBV6-1; CDR3: CASSGLSGIGTEAFF; DNA: TGTGCCAGCAGCGGGCTTTCAGGGATTGGCACTGAAGCTTTCTTT
size: .; J: TRBJ2-2; D: .; V: TRBV7-8; CDR3: CASSLVGQGNTGELFF; DNA: TGTGCCAGCAGCTTAGTAGGGCAGGGTAACACCGGGGAGCTGTTTTTT
size: many; J: TRBJ1-6; D: .; V: TRBV4-3; CDR3: CASSQDSGDSPLHF; DNA: TGCGCCAGCAGCCAAGACTCAGGGGACTCACCCCTCCACTTT
size: few; J: TRBJ2-7; D: TRBD1; V: TRBV5-1; CDR3: CASSSYRDRGHEQYF; DNA: TGCGCCAGCAGTTCGTACCGGGACAGGGGCCACGAGCAGTACTTC
size: few; J: TRBJ2-7; D: TRBD1; V: TRBV29-1; CDR3: CSVVSGQGSYEQYF; DNA: TGCAGCGTTGTCTCGGGACAGGGCTCCTACGAGCAGTACTTC
size: few; J: TRBJ2-7; D: .; V: TRBV20-1; CDR3: CSARGGLGGYEQYF; DNA: TGCAGTGCTAGAGGCGGACTGGGGGGCTACGAGCAGTACTTC
size: .; J: TRBJ2-2; D: .; V: TRBV7-8; CDR3: CASSLLWNANTGELFF; DNA: TGTGCCAGCAGTCTGCTGTGGAACGCGAACACCGGGGAGCTGTTTTTT
size: .; J: TRBJ1-4; D: .; V: TRBV20-1; CDR3: CSARLFGVGEKLFF; DNA: TGCAGTGCTAGATTATTCGGCGTCGGAGAAAAACTGTTTTTT
size: many; J: TRBJ2-1; D: .; V: TRBV12-3/TRBV12-4; CDR3: CASSRARSLNEQFF; DNA: TGTGCCAGCAGCCGAGCACGATCCCTCAATGAGCAGTTCTTC
size: .; J: TRBJ2-5; D: .; V: TRBV13; CDR3: CASSRFLRGQETQYF; DNA: TGTGCCAGCAGCCGATTCTTGAGGGGTCAAGAGACCCAGTACTTC
size: few; J: TRBJ2-1; D: TRBD2; V: TRBV20-1; CDR3: CSARVSRGVYNEQFF; DNA: TGCAGTGCTAGAGTTTCCCGGGGGGTCTACAATGAGCAGTTCTTC
size: .; J: TRBJ1-5; D: .; V: TRBV10-2; CDR3: CASSESTGQPQHF; DNA: TGCGCCAGCAGTGAGTCGACTGGCCAGCCCCAGCATTTT
size: .; J: TRBJ2-1; D: .; V: TRBV5-1; CDR3: CASSRSTGDTRNEQFF; DNA: TGCGCCAGCAGCAGATCAACGGGAGATACACGCAATGAGCAGTTCTTC
size: .; J: TRBJ2-7; D: TRBD2; V: TRBV4-1; CDR3: CASSQDPGRGSEQYF; DNA: TGCGCCAGCAGCCAAGATCCCGGGCGGGGGAGCGAGCAGTACTTC
size: .; J: TRBJ2-1; D: .; V: TRBV11-3; CDR3: CASSLTTGIQFF; DNA: TGTGCCAGCAGCTTAACAACAGGGATACAGTTCTTC
size: few; J: TRBJ1-1; D: .; V: TRBV12-3/TRBV12-4; CDR3: CASSRTEKHTEAFF; DNA: TGTGCCAGCTCTCGGACGGAGAAGCACACTGAAGCTTTCTTT
size: .; J: TRBJ1-2; D: .; V: TRBV12-3/TRBV12-4; CDR3: CASSFGRSYGYTF; DNA: TGTGCCAGCAGTTTTGGCAGGTCCTATGGCTACACCTTC
size: many; J: TRBJ2-7; D: .; V: TRBV5-1; CDR3: CASSLTDYEQYF; DNA: TGTGCCAGCAGTTTGACCGACTACGAGCAGTACTTC
size: few; J: TRBJ2-1; D: .; V: TRBV20-1; CDR3: CSARIRLVQGSEQFF; DNA: TGCAGTGCTAGGATTAGGCTAGTTCAAGGCAGTGAGCAGTTCTTC
size: many; J: TRBJ2-1; D: .; V: TRBV9; CDR3: CASSEKVSSYNEQFF; DNA: TGTGCCAGCAGCGAGAAGGTGAGCTCCTACAATGAGCAGTTCTTC
size: few; J: TRBJ2-1; D: .; V: TRBV20-1; CDR3: CSASSMAYNEQFF; DNA: TGCAGTGCTAGTTCCATGGCCTACAATGAGCAGTTCTTC
size: many; J: TRBJ1-1; D: .; V: TRBV7-9; CDR3: CASSLAGTGNTEAFF; DNA: TGTGCCAGCAGCTTAGCCGGCACAGGGAACACTGAAGCTTTCTTT
size: medium-sized; J: TRBJ1-1; D: .; V: TRBV20-1; CDR3: CSASRGATEAFF; DNA: TGCAGTGCCTCTAGAGGGGCCACTGAAGCTTTCTTT
size: few; J: TRBJ2-1; D: TRBD2; V: TRBV30; CDR3: CAWSSGTPFNEQFF; DNA: TGTGCCTGGAGTAGCGGGACCCCCTTCAATGAGCAGTTCTTC